This T cell receptor beta chain was profiled in a study of neurological immune-mediated disorders. The cDNA was generated through 5'RACE incorporating 10-nucleotide random UMIs. Whenever a sequencing run was performed, it yielded over 190 million TCR-beta sequences from 15-18 subjects. From the 5' RACE reads, TCRdb called clonotypes with MiXCR, one entry per CDR3 protein. The table has 40,000 or so distinct CDR3 sequences, 2.5% seen once; the top ten hold approximately 2.2%. This clonotype was found many times. One junction end disagrees with the germline gene, perhaps due to a read error. This CDR3 is built from 14 residues. The germline V gene has CDR1 MNHEY and CDR2 SVGAGI.

The TCR originated in a man in his forties or fifties with multiple sclerosis. The source material was PBMCs. This chain uses TRBV6-5 with TRBJ1-2; D is unresolved. CDR3 region: CASTYSRANYGYTF. CDR3 bases: TGTGCCAGCACTTACTCGAGAGCAAACTATGGCTACACCTTC.